Each of the 7 T cell receptor beta chains below was sequenced from the same sample in a study of cytomegalovirus exposure and HLA in healthy donors. PCR involved 60 Vbeta and 13 Jbeta primers. Method: immunoSEQ multiplex PCR; TCRdb's copy keeps in-frame clones and lacks some. The table has approximately 72,000 clones, under 80% seen once. The sequencing input was PBMCs. Every receptor here comes from a male donor in good health and CMV-seropositive.

The CDR3 loop reads CASSPRQGASYEQYF. CDR3 coding DNA: TGCGCCAGCAGCCCCCGACAGGGGGCTTCCTACGAGCAGTACTTC. The gene calls are TRBV4-1 and TRBJ2-7; 10 bases are a match to TRBD1. The CDR3 is made up of 15 amino acids. CDR1 MGHRA and CDR2 YSYEKL come from the germline V gene. The V gene end was trimmed by 4 bases and the J gene end by 1 base; junction bases not matched to a gene: 4.

V and J are TRBV27 and TRBJ2-7; 9 nucleotides match TRBD1. CDR3 size: 15 residues. Looked up from germline, CDR1 is MNHEY and CDR2 is SMNVEV (reference sequence). J lost 4 bases, V lost 0 bases, and 4 bases had no gene match. CDR3 amino acids: CASSLSKTGGYEQYF. The CDR3 region has the DNA TGTGCCAGCAGTTTATCGAAGACAGGGGGGTACGAGCAGTACTTC.

This chain links TRBV28 with TRBJ2-7; TRBD1 is a possible D gene (6 bases). V lost 8 bases and J lost 3, with 20 bases in between. CDR3 length equals 15 residues. Germline V lookup: CDR1 MDHEN, CDR2 SYDVKM. CDR3: CASLAAVGASYEQYF. The CDR3 DNA reads as TGTGCCAGCCTGGCGGCCGTGGGGGCAAGCTACGAGCAGTACTTC. The full variable domain, in which reference TRBV28 and TRBJ2-7 provide the parts outside the CDR3, is DVKVTQSSRYLVKRTGEKVFLECVQDMDHENMFWYRQDPGLGLRLIYFSYDVKMKEKGDIPEGYSVSREKKERFSLILESASTNQTSMYLCASLAAVGASYEQYFGPGTRLTVT.

The rearrangement joins TRBV29-1 to TRBJ1-3; a possible D gene is TRBD1 (6 bases). V gave up 6 bases and J gave up 0 bases, with 12 bases separating them. Germline CDR1 reads SQVTM; CDR2 reads ANQGSEA. The CDR3 is 14 amino acids. In nucleotides, the CDR3 is TGCAGCGTCGGCACAGGGAACTCTGGAAACACCATATATTTT. It translates to CSVGTGNSGNTIYF.

The chain recombines TRBV30 with TRBJ2-7, with D uncertain. The CDR3 runs to 16 residues. Germline CDR1 reads GTSNPN; CDR2 reads SVGIG (reference sequence). The V end lost 3 bases, the J end lost 0 bases, and 18 bases lay between the germline ends. CDR3 sequence reads: CAWSPIIADVSYEQYF. The DNA for the CDR3 is TGTGCCTGGAGCCCAATAATAGCAGATGTCTCCTACGAGCAGTACTTC.

The V call is TRBV7-9, the J call TRBJ2-1; 7 positions match TRBD2. J was trimmed by 6 bases and V by 0 bases; bases with no gene match: 8. CDR3 length: 16 residues. Germline-derived CDR1 and CDR2 are SEHNR and FQNEAQ (reference sequence). The CDR3 spells CASSLALTSDGNEQFF. DNA of the CDR3: TGTGCCAGCAGCTTAGCGCTCACTAGCGATGGCAATGAGCAGTTCTTC.

This clone has a handful of counts. The chain has TRBV5-6 and TRBJ1-2; a possible D gene is TRBD1 (6 bases). Germline values: CDR1 SGHDT, CDR2 YYEEEE. V was cut by 2 bases and J by 2 bases, with 13 bases left in between. This CDR3 spans 15 amino acids. The chain's CDR3 is CASSFGTPKNYGYTF. As DNA, the CDR3 is TGTGCCAGCAGCTTCGGGACACCAAAAAACTATGGCTACACCTTC. Full variable domain (rest looked up from reference TRBV5-6 and TRBJ1-2): DAGVTQSPTHLIKTRGQQVTLRCSPKSGHDTVSWYQQALGQGPQFIFQYYEEEERQRGNFPDRFSGHQFPNYSSELNVNALLLGDSALYLCASSFGTPKNYGYTFGSGTRLTVV.